The clone carrying this TCR beta chain was picked up a small number of times. These data originate in a study of blood T cell repertoires in COVID-19. The V gene lost 0 bases and the J gene lost 8 bases, with 12 bases spanning the gap. Germline CDR1 is SGHNT and CDR2 is YYREEE (reference sequence). This CDR3 contains 15 residues. Clones were read by immunoSEQ multiplex PCR, and TCRdb kept only the in-frame ones, dropping some. The table includes 310,000 or so clones, around four fifths detected once. The sample was peripheral blood. J is TRBJ1-6 and V is TRBV5-4, with D possibly matching TRBD1 (5 bases). This TCR was sampled from a woman aged 50 to 60 with acute or convalescent COVID-19. The CDR3 DNA sequence: TGTGCCAGCAGCTTGGACCCCAGGGCTGATTCACCCCTCCACTTT. This encodes CASSLDPRADSPLHF.